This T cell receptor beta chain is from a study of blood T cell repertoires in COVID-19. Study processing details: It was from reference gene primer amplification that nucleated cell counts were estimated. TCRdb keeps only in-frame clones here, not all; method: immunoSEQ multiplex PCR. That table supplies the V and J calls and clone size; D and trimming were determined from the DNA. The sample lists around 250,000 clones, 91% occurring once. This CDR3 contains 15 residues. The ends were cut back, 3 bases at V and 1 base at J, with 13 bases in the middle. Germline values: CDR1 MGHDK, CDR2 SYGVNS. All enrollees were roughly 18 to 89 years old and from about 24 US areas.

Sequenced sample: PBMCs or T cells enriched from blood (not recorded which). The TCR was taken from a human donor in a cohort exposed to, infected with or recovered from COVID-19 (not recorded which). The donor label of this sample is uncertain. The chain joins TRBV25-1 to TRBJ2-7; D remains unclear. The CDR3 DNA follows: TGTGCCAGCAGTGAGATTTCGAGTGAATCCTACGAGCAGTACTTC. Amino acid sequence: CASSEISSESYEQYF.